The 3 T cell receptor beta chains reported below all come from one sample, sequenced in a study of T cells in Graves' hyperthyroidism and ophthalmopathy. Amplification of TCR beta CDR3 regions was performed using RNA transcripts as template. RT-PCR in the first round (using the HTBI primer set) targeted the TCR CDR3. TCRdb re-called the multiplex PCR reads with MiXCR, one entry per CDR3 protein. The table has about 500,000 distinct CDR3 sequences, roughly a sixth seen once. Sequencing was carried out using blood. The origin of the receptors is a woman younger than 45 with Graves' ophthalmopathy.

The sample holds many counts of this clonotype. The chain links TRBV3-1 to TRBJ2-1; D not certain. The V and J ends lost 4 bases and 3 bases respectively, with 7 bases between them. Looked up from germline, CDR1 is LGHDT and CDR2 is YNNKEL (reference sequence). CDR3 size: 13 residues. The CDR3, as DNA: TGTGCCAGCAGCCCCTCGCGCTACAATGAGCAGTTCTTC. This encodes CASSPSRYNEQFF.

This clonotype came up many times. The chain links TRBV5-6 to TRBJ2-3; 8 positions match TRBD2. This CDR3 has 16 residues. CDR1 SGHDT and CDR2 YYEEEE come from the germline V gene. The J segment lost 1 base and the V segment lost 0 bases, leaving 4 bases of the junction unmatched. The CDR3 nucleotides are TGTGCCAGCAGCTTGGTTAGCGGGGCCCGCACAGATACGCAGTATTTT. It translates to CASSLVSGARTDTQYF. The variable domain in full, completed from reference TRBV5-6 and TRBJ2-3, reads DAGVTQSPTHLIKTRGQQVTLRCSPKSGHDTVSWYQQALGQGPQFIFQYYEEEERQRGNFPDRFSGHQFPNYSSELNVNALLLGDSALYLCASSLVSGARTDTQYFGPGTRLTVL.

This clonotype was seen repeatedly, ten times or more. The CDR3 bases are TGTGCCACCAGCAGAGGTAGGGCGGGAAGCTCCTACAATGAGCAGTTCTTC. Translated: CATSRGRAGSSYNEQFF. This rearrangement joins TRBV15 to TRBJ2-1; possible D gene TRBD2, 6 bases. The CDR3 runs to 17 residues. The germline V gene has CDR1 LNHNV and CDR2 YYDKDF (reference sequence). V shed 1 base and J shed 0 bases, with 13 bases lying between them.